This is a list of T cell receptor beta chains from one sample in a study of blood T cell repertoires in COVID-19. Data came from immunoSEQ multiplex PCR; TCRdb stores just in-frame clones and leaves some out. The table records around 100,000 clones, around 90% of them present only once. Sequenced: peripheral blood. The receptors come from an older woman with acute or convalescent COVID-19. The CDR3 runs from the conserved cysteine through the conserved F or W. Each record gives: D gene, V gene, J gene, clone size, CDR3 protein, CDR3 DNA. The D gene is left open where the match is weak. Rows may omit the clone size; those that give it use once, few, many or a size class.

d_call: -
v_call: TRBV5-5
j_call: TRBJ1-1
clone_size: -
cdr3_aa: CASSQEIPTGAFF
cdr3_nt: TGTGCCAGCAGCCAGGAAATACCCACTGGGGCTTTCTTT

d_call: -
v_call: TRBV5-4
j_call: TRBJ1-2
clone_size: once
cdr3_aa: CASSSPGVDGYTF
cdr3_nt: TGTGCCAGCAGCTCCCCAGGGGTAGATGGCTACACCTTC

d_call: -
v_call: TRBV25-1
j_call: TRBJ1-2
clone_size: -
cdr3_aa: CASSSGSGAGIYGYTF
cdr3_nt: TGTGCCAGCAGTTCCGGGTCAGGGGCGGGTATCTATGGCTACACCTTC

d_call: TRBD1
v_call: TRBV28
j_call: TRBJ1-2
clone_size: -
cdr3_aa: CASSPGTGGYNGYTF
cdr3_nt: TGTGCCAGCAGTCCCGGGACAGGGGGCTACAATGGCTACACCTTC

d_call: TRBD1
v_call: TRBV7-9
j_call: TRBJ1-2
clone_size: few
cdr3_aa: CASSLPPQPDRINYGYTF
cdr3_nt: TGTGCCAGCAGCTTACCACCCCAACCGGACAGGATTAACTATGGCTACACCTTC

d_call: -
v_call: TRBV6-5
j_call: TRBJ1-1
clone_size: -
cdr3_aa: CASGGATEAFF
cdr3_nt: TGTGCCAGCGGAGGGGCCACTGAAGCTTTCTTT

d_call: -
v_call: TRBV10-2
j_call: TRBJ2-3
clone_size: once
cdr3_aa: CASRQGTGTDTQYF
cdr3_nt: TGCGCCAGCAGGCAGGGTACAGGCACAGATACGCAGTATTTT

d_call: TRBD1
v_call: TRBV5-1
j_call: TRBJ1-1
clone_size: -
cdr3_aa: CASSSQGVGTEAFF
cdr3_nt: TGCGCCAGCAGCTCGCAGGGGGTAGGCACTGAAGCTTTCTTT

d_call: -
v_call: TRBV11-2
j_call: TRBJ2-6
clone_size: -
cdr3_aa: CASTKGERNSGANVLTF
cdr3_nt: TGTGCCAGCACTAAGGGGGAGCGAAACTCTGGGGCCAACGTCCTGACTTTC

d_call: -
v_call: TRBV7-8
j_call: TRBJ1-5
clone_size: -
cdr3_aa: CASSLARTYSNQPQHF
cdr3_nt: TGTGCCAGCAGCTTAGCGCGCACTTATAGCAATCAGCCCCAGCATTTT

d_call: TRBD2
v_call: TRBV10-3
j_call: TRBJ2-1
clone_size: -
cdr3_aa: CAAGLAGGPNEQFF
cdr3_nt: TGTGCCGCAGGACTAGCGGGAGGTCCGAATGAGCAGTTCTTC

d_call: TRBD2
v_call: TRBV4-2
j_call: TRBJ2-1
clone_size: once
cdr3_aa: CASSQDRLRSGSINEQFF
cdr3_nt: TGTGCCAGCAGCCAAGATCGCCTGAGAAGCGGGAGTATAAATGAGCAGTTCTTC

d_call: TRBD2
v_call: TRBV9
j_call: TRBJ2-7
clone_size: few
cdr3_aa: CASSVDAGGAYEQYF
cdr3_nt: TGTGCCAGCAGCGTAGATGCGGGAGGGGCCTACGAGCAGTACTTC

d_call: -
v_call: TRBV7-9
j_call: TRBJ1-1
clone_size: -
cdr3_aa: CASSPGYEAVAFF
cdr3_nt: TGTGCCAGCAGCCCCGGGTATGAAGCCGTTGCTTTCTTT

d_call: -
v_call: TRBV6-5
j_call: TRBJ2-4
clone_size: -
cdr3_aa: CASKTKDLAKNIQYF
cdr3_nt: TGTGCCAGCAAGACAAAGGATCTAGCCAAAAACATTCAGTACTTC

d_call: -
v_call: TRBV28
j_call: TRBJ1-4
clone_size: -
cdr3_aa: CASSPLRDTDEKLFF
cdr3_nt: TGTGCCAGCAGCCCCCTCCGGGACACTGATGAAAAACTGTTTTTT

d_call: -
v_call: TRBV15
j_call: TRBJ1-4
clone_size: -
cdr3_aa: CATSREEGRLEQHEKLFF
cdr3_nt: TGTGCCACCAGCAGAGAAGAGGGAAGACTTGAGCAACATGAAAAACTGTTTTTT

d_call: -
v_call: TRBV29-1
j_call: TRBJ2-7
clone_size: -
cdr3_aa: CSGSTGPAYEQYF
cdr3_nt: TGCAGCGGATCGACAGGCCCTGCCTACGAGCAGTACTTC

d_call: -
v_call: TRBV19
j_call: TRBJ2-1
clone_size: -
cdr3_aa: CASSTTSLSYNEQFF
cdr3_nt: TGTGCCAGTAGCACAACTAGCCTCTCCTACAATGAGCAGTTCTTC

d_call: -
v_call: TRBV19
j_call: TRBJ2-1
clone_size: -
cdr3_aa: CASSTTGLEQFF
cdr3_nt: TGTGCCAGTAGTACTACGGGACTCGAGCAGTTCTTC

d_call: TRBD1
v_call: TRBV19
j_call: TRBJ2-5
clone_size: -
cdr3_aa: CASSTGAETQYF
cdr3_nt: TGTGCCAGTAGCACAGGGGCAGAGACCCAGTACTTC

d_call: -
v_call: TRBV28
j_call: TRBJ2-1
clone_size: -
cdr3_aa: CASSRPGVSSYNEQFF
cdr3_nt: TGTGCCAGCAGCCGGCCAGGTGTGAGCTCCTACAATGAGCAGTTCTTC

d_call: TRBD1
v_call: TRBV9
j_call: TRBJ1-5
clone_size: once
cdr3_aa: CASSVGTGSDQPQHF
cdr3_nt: TGTGCCAGCAGCGTAGGGACAGGGTCGGATCAGCCCCAGCATTTT

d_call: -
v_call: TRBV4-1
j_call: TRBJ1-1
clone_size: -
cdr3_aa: CASSQHQGGNTEAFF
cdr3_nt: TGCGCCAGCAGCCAACACCAGGGAGGGAACACTGAAGCTTTCTTT

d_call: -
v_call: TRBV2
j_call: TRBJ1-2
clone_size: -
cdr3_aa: CASRQVVGGYTF
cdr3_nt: TGTGCCAGCAGACAGGTGGTGGGAGGCTACACCTTC